The 9 T cell receptor beta chains in this list originate from one sample, sequenced in a study of blood T cell repertoires in COVID-19. The data were produced by immunoSEQ multiplex PCR, yet TCRdb's version contains in-frame clones alone and is incomplete. The sample carries approximately 86,000 clones, approximately 90% recorded once. The sample taken for sequencing was peripheral blood. The receptors originated from a man aged 50 to 59 with acute or convalescent COVID-19.

The CDR3 loop is CSTSDRGETQYF. The DNA of the CDR3 is TGCAGCACGTCAGACAGGGGGGAGACCCAGTACTTC. The chain links TRBV29-1 to TRBJ2-5; TRBD1 aligns across 9 bases. In germline, CDR1 is SQVTM, CDR2 ANQGSEA. The junction had 6 bases not matched to a gene; V was cut back by 8 bases and J by 5 bases. The CDR3 sequence is 12 residues long.

The chain carries TRBV6-5 and TRBJ2-1, with 8 bases matching TRBD2. V gave up 7 bases and J gave up 4 bases; unmatched junction bases: 6. Germline V gene sequence: CDR1 MNHEY, CDR2 SVGAGI. The CDR3 has 14 amino acids. The CDR3 coding sequence is TGTGCCAGCAAGATGCAGCGGGGGTACAATGAGCAGTTCTTC. This encodes CASKMQRGYNEQFF.

This clone was seen more than once but under ten times. CDR3 residues: CASSSTGMDEKLFF. As DNA, the CDR3 is TGTGCCAGCAGTTCGACAGGGATGGATGAAAAACTGTTTTTT. This chain links TRBV28 with TRBJ1-4, with 7 bases that match TRBD1. Germline CDR1 reads MDHEN; CDR2 reads SYDVKM. Trimming cost V 4 bases and J 6 bases; bases outside gene matches: 5. The length of the CDR3 is 14 residues.

The rearrangement links TRBV15 to TRBJ1-5; D gene uncertain. CDR1 and CDR2 from the germline V gene are LNHNV and YYDKDF (reference sequence). Between the trimmed V and J ends, which lost 8 bases and 2 bases, there was a span of 10 bases. This CDR3 comprises 13 residues. CDR3 nucleotides: TGTGCCACCTCAATGAGGCGCAATCAGCCCCAGCATTTT. Amino acid sequence: CATSMRRNQPQHF. Looking up the rest from reference TRBV15 and TRBJ1-5 gives the full variable domain: DAMVIQNPRYQVTQFGKPVTLSCSQTLNHNVMYWYQQKSSQAPKLLFHYYDKDFNNEADTPDNFQSRRPNTSFCFLDIRSPGLGDTAMYLCATSMRRNQPQHFGDGTRLSIL.

CDR3 in amino acids: CASSIYETREQFF. As DNA, the CDR3 is TGTGCCAGTAGTATATATGAAACCAGGGAGCAGTTCTTC. This rearrangement joins TRBV19 to TRBJ2-1; D is ambiguous. Trimming shortened V by 2 bases and J by 10 bases, and 12 bases separated the two germline ends. The CDR3 runs to 13 residues. CDR1 and CDR2 (germline): LNHDA, SQIVND (reference sequence). Full variable domain (rest looked up from reference TRBV19 and TRBJ2-1): DGGITQSPKYLFRKEGQNVTLSCEQNLNHDAMYWYRQDPGQGLRLIYYSQIVNDFQKGDIAEGYSVSREKKESFPLTVTSAQKNPTAFYLCASSIYETREQFFGPGTRLTVL.

The chain has TRBV18 and TRBJ2-2; 7 nucleotides line up with TRBD2. V lost 1 base and J lost 6; bases outside the gene matches: 5. The CDR3 contains 15 residues. The germline CDR1 and CDR2 sequences are KGHSH and LQKENI. CDR3 sequence: CASSPLPGGPGELFF. In DNA form, the CDR3 reads TGTGCCAGCTCACCACTCCCGGGGGGACCCGGGGAGCTGTTTTTT.

This sequence joins TRBV11-1 and TRBJ2-3, with 11 bases that match TRBD2. The CDR3 has 14 residues. The V gene end was trimmed by 8 bases and the J gene end by 5 bases; junction bases not matched to a gene: 6. The germline CDR1 and CDR2 sequences are SGHAT and FQDESV (reference sequence). The CDR3 protein is CASAKLAGVDTQYF. For the CDR3, the DNA is TGTGCCAGCGCAAAACTAGCGGGGGTAGATACGCAGTATTTT.

This chain links TRBV5-5 with TRBJ2-5, with 7 bases lining up with TRBD2. The V gene's germline CDR1 is SGHKS and CDR2 YYEKEE (reference sequence). Unmatched junction bases numbered 14, after V lost 4 bases and J lost 5 bases. This CDR3 contains 16 residues. CDR3 coding DNA: TGTGCCAGCAGCCTGACCCTTACCGGGGGAGGGGAGACCCAGTACTTC. It is translated as CASSLTLTGGGETQYF. The whole variable domain, remainder taken from reference TRBV5-5 and TRBJ2-5, is DAGVTQSPTHLIKTRGQQVTLRCSPISGHKSVSWYQQVLGQGPQFIFQYYEKEERGRGNFPDRFSARQFPNYSSELNVNALLLGDSALYLCASSLTLTGGGETQYFGPGTRLLVL.

The chain recombines TRBV6-6 with TRBJ1-6; 7 nucleotides agree with TRBD1. CDR3 size: 15 residues. Trimming removed 2 bases from V and 6 bases from J; junction bases left unmatched: 4. Germline-derived CDR1 and CDR2 are MNHNY and SVGAGI (reference sequence). CDR3 coding DNA: TGTGCCAGCAGTTACCCGACAGGGTCTAATTCACCCCTCCACTTT. Translating gives CASSYPTGSNSPLHF.